The 20 T cell receptor beta chains reported below all come from one sample, sequenced in a study of blood T cells in healthy people across ages. The use of a sample-barcoded 5' primer and a J-beta primer mix characterized a second PCR of about 7 to 12 cycles. TCRdb re-called the 5' RACE reads through MiXCR, storing one row per CDR3 protein. The sample records about 1.7 million distinct CDR3 sequences, about 30% being singletons. The sequenced sample consisted of blood. The receptors here all came from a woman aged 25 to 39 in good health.

The chain employs TRBV5-4 and TRBJ2-7; 9 bases match TRBD1. The CDR3 sequence is 15 residues long. V shed 3 bases and J 2 bases; nucleotides not matched to a gene: 6. Germline lookup yields CDR1 SGHNT and CDR2 YYREEE (reference sequence). DNA of the CDR3: TGTGCCAGCAGCTGGGGACAGGGACCCACCTACGAGCAGTACTTC. Its translation: CASSWGQGPTYEQYF.

The count of this clonotype is one. V is TRBV5-1 and J is TRBJ2-3, with a tentative D call TRBD2 (7 bases). The V gene lost 5 bases and the J gene lost 3 bases, with 13 bases spanning the gap. The germline V gene has CDR1 SGHRS and CDR2 YFSETQ. The CDR3 contains 14 residues. Here the CDR3 DNA reads TGCGCCAGCAGACTCGGGGGGCAGACAGATACGCAGTATTTT. Translation gives CASRLGGQTDTQYF.

The V and J genes are TRBV28 and TRBJ2-4; D may be TRBD1 (6 bases). The end of the DNA aligns better with TRBJ2-7, so the J call may be wrong. Per germline, CDR1 MDHEN and CDR2 SYDVKM. This CDR3 has 14 residues. The chain's CDR3 is CASSLWRGKYEQYF. The CDR3 DNA reads as TGTGCCAGCAGTTTATGGAGGGGGAAGTACGAGCAGTACTTC.

Regarding this clonotype: A much bigger clone sits one base away, suggesting this may be a read error. The chain combines TRBV7-2 with TRBJ2-7, with TRBD2 as a possible D gene (6 bases). The V gene's germline CDR1 is SGHTA and CDR2 FQGNSA. CDR3 length equals 13 residues. The V end was cut by 5 bases, the J end by 7 bases, with 15 bases between. CDR3 bases: TGTGCCAGCAGCCCTGGGTGGGGAGGAGAGCAGTACTTC. As protein: CASSPGWGGEQYF.

In this sample, this clonotype turned up a few times. The gene calls are TRBV11-2 and TRBJ2-7; weak D call: TRBD1 (6 bases). Trimming shortened V by 3 bases and J by 4 bases, and 16 bases separated the two germline ends. The germline gives CDR1 SGHAT, CDR2 FQNNGV. The CDR3 is 15 amino acids. The CDR3 DNA reads as TGTGCCAGCAGCTTGGAACAGGGACCGAATTACGAGCAGTACTTC. Translated, it gives CASSLEQGPNYEQYF.

V usage is TRBV20-1 and J usage is TRBJ2-3; no clear D gene. Germline V CDR1 and CDR2: DFQATT, SNEGSKA (reference sequence). Trimming took off 1 base at V and 2 bases at J, with 7 bases between the two ends. This CDR3 comprises 13 residues. DNA of the CDR3: TGCAGTGCTAGAGGGAGCCACACAGATACGCAGTATTTT. This sequence encodes CSARGSHTDTQYF.

This clonotype was found many times. The chain joins TRBV29-1 to TRBJ2-5, with D tentatively TRBD1 or TRBD2 (5 bases each). Germline assignment: CDR1 SQVTM and CDR2 ANQGSEA. This CDR3 region has 18 residues. V was clipped by 3 bases and J by 0 bases, with 23 bases between them. CDR3 in amino acids: CSVDLWGTSGLYQETQYF. The CDR3 DNA follows: TGCAGCGTTGATCTATGGGGCACGAGCGGATTGTACCAAGAGACCCAGTACTTC.

V is TRBV2 and J is TRBJ2-1; possible D gene TRBD2, 7 bases. V was trimmed by 10 bases and J by 7 bases, leaving 17 bases between them. The germline V gene encodes CDR1 SNHLY and CDR2 FYNNEI. This CDR3 contains 13 residues. The CDR3 bases are TGTGCCACCAGCCGGGGGGCCAATAATGAGCAGTTCTTC. It codes for CATSRGANNEQFF.

The table lists this clonotype with a few counts. The CDR3 DNA follows: TGCAGCGTTGGGTCGGGAGTTCGGGAGCTGTTTTTT. Its translation: CSVGSGVRELFF. The chain carries TRBV29-1 and TRBJ2-2; D is possibly TRBD2 (6 bases). Looked up from germline, CDR1 is SQVTM and CDR2 is ANQGSEA. The CDR3 is made up of 12 amino acids. The V and J ends lost 4 bases and 9 bases respectively, with 12 bases between them.

The chain employs TRBV5-1 and TRBJ1-1; possibly TRBD1 for D (5 bases). This CDR3 region has 14 residues. CDR1 and CDR2 (germline): SGHRS, YFSETQ. V dropped 0 bases and J dropped 7 bases, with 13 bases sitting between them. CDR3 protein: CASSLVVGLGEAFF. The CDR3 region has the DNA TGCGCCAGCAGCTTGGTGGTGGGGCTCGGTGAAGCTTTCTTT.

This clonotype has only a few counts. The chain is built from TRBV7-9 and TRBJ1-2; no reliable D call. Germline lookup yields CDR1 SEHNR and CDR2 FQNEAQ (reference sequence). Trimming took 1 base from V and 3 from J, leaving 9 bases between them. The CDR3 totals 14 residues. The CDR3 bases are TGTGCCAGCAGCTTAGGGAGGGATCACTATGGCTACACCTTC. Translated: CASSLGRDHYGYTF.

This clonotype was detected a few times. The chain links TRBV3-1 to TRBJ2-1, with TRBD2 matching 11 bases. This CDR3 is 18 amino acids long. J lost 7 bases, V lost 1 base, and 12 bases had no gene match. Germline V lookup: CDR1 LGHDT, CDR2 YNNKEL (reference sequence). CDR3 region: CASSQVITSGSKRNEQFF. The CDR3 bases are TGTGCCAGCAGCCAAGTTATCACTAGCGGGAGTAAGAGGAATGAGCAGTTCTTC.

This clonotype was picked up a small number of times. CDR3 sequence reads: CASEKGPSYEQYF. The CDR3 DNA is TGTGCCAGCGAGAAAGGGCCCTCCTACGAGCAGTACTTC. The V gene is TRBV28, the J gene TRBJ2-7; no clear D gene. This CDR3 has 13 amino acids. Trimming took 8 bases from V and 0 from J, leaving 11 bases between them. CDR1 and CDR2 (germline): MDHEN, SYDVKM.

V gene TRBV2 combines with J gene TRBJ2-1, with D possibly being TRBD2 (6 bases). Germline CDR1 is SNHLY and CDR2 is FYNNEI. CDR3 length: 13 amino acids. The V gene lost 5 bases and the J gene lost 8 bases, with 13 bases spanning the gap. CDR3 residues: CASSRTGEDEQFF. In DNA, the CDR3 is TGTGCCAGCAGTCGGACGGGGGAGGATGAGCAGTTCTTC.

The rearrangement links TRBV7-6 to TRBJ2-1; TRBD1 aligns across 9 bases. The V and J ends lost 1 base and 5 bases, in that order; junction bases with no gene match: 9. CDR3 length equals 17 residues. The V gene's germline CDR1 is SGHVS and CDR2 FNYEAQ. The CDR3 region has the DNA TGTGCCAGCAGCTTAGGCGCCGGACAGGGGCTACACAATGAGCAGTTCTTC. Residues: CASSLGAGQGLHNEQFF.

V usage is TRBV11-2 and J usage is TRBJ2-2; 8 positions agree with TRBD2. In germline, CDR1 is SGHAT, CDR2 FQNNGV. Losses at the gene ends were 4 bases for V and 6 bases for J; bases not matched to a gene: 4. The CDR3 is 14 amino acids. CDR3 coding DNA: TGTGCCAGCAGCTCGGGACTAGGGGCCGGGGAGCTGTTTTTT. This encodes CASSSGLGAGELFF.

This clonotype was counted a single time. The chain's CDR3 is CSAGRSEGDQPQHF. CDR3 in DNA: TGCAGTGCTGGGCGGTCGGAGGGGGATCAGCCCCAGCATTTT. This sequence joins TRBV20-1 and TRBJ1-5, with D perhaps TRBD1 (6 bases). Trimming cost V 5 bases and J 5 bases, with 16 bases left between them. Germline V CDR1 and CDR2: DFQATT, SNEGSKA (reference sequence). CDR3 length: 14 amino acids.

The rearrangement links TRBV29-1 to TRBJ2-4; unclear D gene. The DNA matches TRBJ2-7 better at its end, which makes the J call doubtful. Germline CDR1 is SQVTM and CDR2 is ANQGSEA. The CDR3 consists of 12 residues. The CDR3 region is CSVPKPAYEQYF. The CDR3, as DNA: TGCAGCGTCCCCAAGCCGGCCTACGAGCAGTACTTC.

This rearrangement joins TRBV28 to TRBJ1-1, with D perhaps matching TRBD1 (5 bases). Germline CDR1 and CDR2: MDHEN and SYDVKM. V was trimmed by 3 bases and J by 5 bases, leaving 10 bases between them. CDR3 length equals 13 residues. The CDR3 region is CASSFGWGTEAFF. In DNA form, the CDR3 reads TGTGCCAGCAGTTTTGGGTGGGGGACTGAAGCTTTCTTT.

At least ten counts were recorded for this clonotype. V is TRBV29-1 and J is TRBJ2-3; 10 bases agree with TRBD2. The CDR3 runs to 15 residues. Germline V CDR1 and CDR2: SQVTM, ANQGSEA. V lost 5 bases, J lost 6 bases, and 11 bases stayed unmatched. The CDR3 loop is CSVSPGGTSDDTQYF. CDR3 bases: TGCAGCGTTTCCCCAGGGGGGACTAGCGACGATACGCAGTATTTT.